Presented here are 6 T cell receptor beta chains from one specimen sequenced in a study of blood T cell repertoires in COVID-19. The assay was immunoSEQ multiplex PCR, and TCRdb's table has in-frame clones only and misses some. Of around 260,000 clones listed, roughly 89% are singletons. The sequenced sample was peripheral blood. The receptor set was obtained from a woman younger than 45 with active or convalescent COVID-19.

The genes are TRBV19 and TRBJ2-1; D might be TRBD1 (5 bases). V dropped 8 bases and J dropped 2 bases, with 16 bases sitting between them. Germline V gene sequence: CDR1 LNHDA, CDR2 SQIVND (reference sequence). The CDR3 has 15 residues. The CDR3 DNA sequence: TGTGCCAGTCAAGACAGTCCCCGTACCTACAATGAGCAGTTCTTC. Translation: CASQDSPRTYNEQFF. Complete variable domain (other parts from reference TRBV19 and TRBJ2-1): DGGITQSPKYLFRKEGQNVTLSCEQNLNHDAMYWYRQDPGQGLRLIYYSQIVNDFQKGDIAEGYSVSREKKESFPLTVTSAQKNPTAFYLCASQDSPRTYNEQFFGPGTRLTVL.

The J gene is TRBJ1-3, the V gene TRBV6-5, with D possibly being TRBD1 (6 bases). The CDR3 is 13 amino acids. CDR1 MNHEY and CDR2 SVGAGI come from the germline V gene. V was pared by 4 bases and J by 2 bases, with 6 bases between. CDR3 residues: CASSWTAGNTIYF. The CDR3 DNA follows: TGTGCCAGCAGTTGGACAGCTGGAAACACCATATATTTT.

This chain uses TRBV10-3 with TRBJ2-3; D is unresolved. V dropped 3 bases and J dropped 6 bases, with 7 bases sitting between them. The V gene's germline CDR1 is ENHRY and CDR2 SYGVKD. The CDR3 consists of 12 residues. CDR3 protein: CAISEDQDTQYF. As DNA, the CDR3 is TGTGCCATCAGTGAAGATCAGGATACGCAGTATTTT.

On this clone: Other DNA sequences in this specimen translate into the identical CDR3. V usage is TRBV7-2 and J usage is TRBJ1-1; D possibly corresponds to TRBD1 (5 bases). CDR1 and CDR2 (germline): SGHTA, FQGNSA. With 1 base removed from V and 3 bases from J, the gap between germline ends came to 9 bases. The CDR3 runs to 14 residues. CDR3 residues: CASSLVQGDTEAFF. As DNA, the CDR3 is TGTGCCAGCAGCTTAGTACAAGGGGACACTGAAGCTTTCTTT.

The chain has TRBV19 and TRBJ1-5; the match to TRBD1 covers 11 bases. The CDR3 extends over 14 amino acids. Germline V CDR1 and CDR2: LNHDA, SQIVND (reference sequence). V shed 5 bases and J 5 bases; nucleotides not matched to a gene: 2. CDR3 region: CASSGQGADQPQHF. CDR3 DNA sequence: TGTGCCAGTAGTGGACAGGGGGCAGATCAGCCCCAGCATTTT.

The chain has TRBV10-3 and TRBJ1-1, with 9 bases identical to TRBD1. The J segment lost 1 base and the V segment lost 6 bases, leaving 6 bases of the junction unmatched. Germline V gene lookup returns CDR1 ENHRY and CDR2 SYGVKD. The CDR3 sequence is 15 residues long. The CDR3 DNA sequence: TGTGCCATCAGCGATGGACAGGGGTGGAACACTGAAGCTTTCTTT. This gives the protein CAISDGQGWNTEAFF.